The rows below give T cell receptor beta chains drawn from one sample of a study of cytomegalovirus exposure and HLA in healthy donors. This table comes from immunoSEQ multiplex PCR, and its TCRdb copy is limited to in-frame clones, with some not included. The sample includes 120,000 to 150,000 clones, roughly 90% of them seen just once. The sequenced sample was PBMCs. The source is a man between 18 and 29 years old in good health and CMV-seropositive. Each CDR3 is given with its conserved first and last residue. Fields, in order: V gene, clone size, J gene, D gene, CDR3 DNA, CDR3 protein. D genes are given only for firm matches. Some rows mark clone size as missing; the rest say once, few, many or name a class of expanded clone.

v_gene: TRBV14
abundance: once
j_gene: TRBJ1-1
d_gene: .
CDR3nt: TGTGCCAGCAGTGTCAGGGTGGACACTGAAGCTTTCTTT
CDR3aa: CASSVRVDTEAFF

v_gene: TRBV7-2
abundance: .
j_gene: TRBJ1-6
d_gene: .
CDR3nt: TGTGCCAGCAGCCCTAGTTTGAGCTCCTATAATTCACCCCTCCACTTT
CDR3aa: CASSPSLSSYNSPLHF

v_gene: TRBV7-2
abundance: .
j_gene: TRBJ2-7
d_gene: .
CDR3nt: TGTGCCAGCAGCTCCACACCCCACTACGAGCAGTACTTC
CDR3aa: CASSSTPHYEQYF

v_gene: TRBV10-3
abundance: .
j_gene: TRBJ1-5
d_gene: .
CDR3nt: TGTGCCAGCCGTCCTGACATGGGGGCAAGTCAGCCCCAGCATTTT
CDR3aa: CASRPDMGASQPQHF

v_gene: TRBV5-1
abundance: .
j_gene: TRBJ1-1
d_gene: TRBD1
CDR3nt: TGCGCCAGCAGCTTGGCAGGGGGCGCCACGATGAACACTGAAGCTTTCTTT
CDR3aa: CASSLAGGATMNTEAFF

v_gene: TRBV6-6
abundance: few
j_gene: TRBJ1-5
d_gene: .
CDR3nt: TGTGCCAGCAGTTACAACCCCTACAGCAATCAGCCCCAGCATTTT
CDR3aa: CASSYNPYSNQPQHF

v_gene: TRBV28
abundance: .
j_gene: TRBJ2-7
d_gene: TRBD1
CDR3nt: TGTGCCGCAGGCCGGACAGGGAGGGAGCAGTACTTC
CDR3aa: CAAGRTGREQYF

v_gene: TRBV9
abundance: once
j_gene: TRBJ2-7
d_gene: .
CDR3nt: TGTGCCAGCAGCGTGGGTGACAGCGAGACCTACGAGCAGTACTTC
CDR3aa: CASSVGDSETYEQYF

v_gene: TRBV6-5
abundance: .
j_gene: TRBJ1-1
d_gene: TRBD1
CDR3nt: TGTGCCAGCAGTCACCGACAGGGGTTGGGCACTGAAGCTTTCTTT
CDR3aa: CASSHRQGLGTEAFF

v_gene: TRBV11-2
abundance: .
j_gene: TRBJ1-2
d_gene: TRBD1
CDR3nt: TGTGCCAGCAGCGGGGGGACAGGCTCTGGCTACACCTTC
CDR3aa: CASSGGTGSGYTF

v_gene: TRBV29-1
abundance: .
j_gene: TRBJ2-2
d_gene: TRBD1
CDR3nt: TGCAGCGTCGCTGGGACAGGGGTCACCGGGGAGCTGTTTTTT
CDR3aa: CSVAGTGVTGELFF

v_gene: TRBV29-1
abundance: .
j_gene: TRBJ2-6
d_gene: TRBD1
CDR3nt: TGCAGCGCATGGGACAGGGAACTTGACGTCCTGACTTTC
CDR3aa: CSAWDRELDVLTF

v_gene: TRBV15
abundance: .
j_gene: TRBJ2-3
d_gene: .
CDR3nt: TGTGCCACCAGCAGAGATTCTGCGCGGGAATTAACAGATACGCAGTATTTT
CDR3aa: CATSRDSARELTDTQYF

v_gene: TRBV27
abundance: .
j_gene: TRBJ2-7
d_gene: TRBD1
CDR3nt: TGTGCCAGCAGCCGTACTCAGGGGGCGTACGAGCAGTACTTC
CDR3aa: CASSRTQGAYEQYF

v_gene: TRBV30
abundance: .
j_gene: TRBJ1-4
d_gene: TRBD1
CDR3nt: TGTGCCTTCTCAACAGGGGGAAGTGAAAAACTGTTTTTT
CDR3aa: CAFSTGGSEKLFF

v_gene: TRBV6-1
abundance: .
j_gene: TRBJ1-3
d_gene: .
CDR3nt: TGTGCCAGCAGTGAAGGGCTGTTCTCTGGAAACACCATATATTTT
CDR3aa: CASSEGLFSGNTIYF

v_gene: TRBV12-5
abundance: once
j_gene: TRBJ1-5
d_gene: TRBD1
CDR3nt: TGTGCTAGTGGTTTAGGGACAGGGCCCAATCAGCCCCAGCATTTT
CDR3aa: CASGLGTGPNQPQHF

v_gene: TRBV18
abundance: .
j_gene: TRBJ1-1
d_gene: TRBD1
CDR3nt: TGTGCCAGCTCATATATAGGGACAGGGGGCGCGAAAGCTGAAGCTTTCTTT
CDR3aa: CASSYIGTGGAKAEAFF

v_gene: TRBV21-1
abundance: .
j_gene: TRBJ1-3
d_gene: .
CDR3nt: TGTGCCAGCAGCCACACAGCTGGGTTCTCTGGAAACACCATATATTTT
CDR3aa: CASSHTAGFSGNTIYF

v_gene: TRBV30
abundance: .
j_gene: TRBJ1-1
d_gene: .
CDR3nt: TGTGCCTGGAACCAACAGGGGAACACTGAAGCTTTCTTT
CDR3aa: CAWNQQGNTEAFF

v_gene: TRBV4-1
abundance: .
j_gene: TRBJ2-3
d_gene: TRBD2
CDR3nt: TGCGCCAGCAGCCACTCGGGAGGGCCCGCAGATACGCAGTATTTT
CDR3aa: CASSHSGGPADTQYF

v_gene: TRBV6-1
abundance: .
j_gene: TRBJ1-2
d_gene: TRBD1
CDR3nt: TGTGCCAGCAGTGAATCCGGGACAGGGGGCGCCTATGGCTACACCTTC
CDR3aa: CASSESGTGGAYGYTF

v_gene: TRBV5-1
abundance: .
j_gene: TRBJ2-2
d_gene: .
CDR3nt: TGCGCCAGCTGCGGGGAGACGAACACCGGGGAGCTGTTTTTT
CDR3aa: CASCGETNTGELFF

v_gene: TRBV5-6
abundance: .
j_gene: TRBJ1-4
d_gene: TRBD1
CDR3nt: TGTGCCAGCAGCTTCGAGGGACAGGGGTATGAAAAACTGTTTTTT
CDR3aa: CASSFEGQGYEKLFF

v_gene: TRBV6-5
abundance: once
j_gene: TRBJ2-7
d_gene: .
CDR3nt: TGTGCCAGCAGTTACGGGGGCCTGGAGTACGAGCAGTACTTC
CDR3aa: CASSYGGLEYEQYF

v_gene: TRBV7-7
abundance: .
j_gene: TRBJ2-1
d_gene: TRBD2
CDR3nt: TGTGCTAGCAGCTTAGGGCGGGGGGACTACAATGAGCAGTTCTTC
CDR3aa: CASSLGRGDYNEQFF

v_gene: TRBV5-6
abundance: once
j_gene: TRBJ1-1
d_gene: TRBD1
CDR3nt: TGTGCCAGCAGCTTACAGGGGTATGACACTGAAGCTTTCTTT
CDR3aa: CASSLQGYDTEAFF

v_gene: TRBV5-6
abundance: few
j_gene: TRBJ1-6
d_gene: .
CDR3nt: TGTGCCAGCAGCTTGGCTAGGGGTTCACCCCTCCACTTT
CDR3aa: CASSLARGSPLHF

v_gene: TRBV29-1
abundance: .
j_gene: TRBJ1-1
d_gene: .
CDR3nt: TGCAGCGTTGAAGGGGGCACGAACACTGAAGCTTTCTTT
CDR3aa: CSVEGGTNTEAFF

v_gene: TRBV6-6
abundance: .
j_gene: TRBJ2-3
d_gene: TRBD1
CDR3nt: TGTGCCAGCACCCTAATCCCAGGGGGCAAAACAGATACGCAGTATTTT
CDR3aa: CASTLIPGGKTDTQYF

v_gene: TRBV2
abundance: .
j_gene: TRBJ1-5
d_gene: .
CDR3nt: TGTGCCAGCAGATACAGGGAGAGTCAGCCCCAGCATTTT
CDR3aa: CASRYRESQPQHF

v_gene: TRBV21-1
abundance: .
j_gene: TRBJ2-1
d_gene: .
CDR3nt: TGTGCCAGCAGCCCTTCCAATGTTAAGGACAGGATTAACAATGAGCAGTTCTTC
CDR3aa: CASSPSNVKDRINNEQFF

v_gene: TRBV7-2
abundance: .
j_gene: TRBJ1-2
d_gene: .
CDR3nt: TGTGCCAGCAGGGCAGGGGCGGTCTATGGCTACACCTTC
CDR3aa: CASRAGAVYGYTF

v_gene: TRBV6-1
abundance: .
j_gene: TRBJ2-7
d_gene: .
CDR3nt: TGTGCCAGCAGTGAAGCCCTTCACGGGCAGTACTTC
CDR3aa: CASSEALHGQYF

v_gene: TRBV4-2
abundance: .
j_gene: TRBJ1-1
d_gene: .
CDR3nt: TGTGCCAGCAGCCAGGAGGGGAACCTGAACACTGAAGCTTTCTTT
CDR3aa: CASSQEGNLNTEAFF

v_gene: TRBV5-1
abundance: few
j_gene: TRBJ2-5
d_gene: TRBD2
CDR3nt: TGCGCCAGCAGCTTGTGGGGGGGTCTTCGGGAGACCCAGTACTTC
CDR3aa: CASSLWGGLRETQYF

v_gene: TRBV6-5
abundance: once
j_gene: TRBJ2-3
d_gene: TRBD2
CDR3nt: TGTGCCAGCAGTTACCAGAGCGGGGGGGCCCCAGATACGCAGTATTTT
CDR3aa: CASSYQSGGAPDTQYF

v_gene: TRBV27
abundance: .
j_gene: TRBJ1-2
d_gene: .
CDR3nt: TGTGCCAGCAGTTTTCGGGGGGCCTATGGCTACACCTTC
CDR3aa: CASSFRGAYGYTF

v_gene: TRBV11-2
abundance: .
j_gene: TRBJ1-6
d_gene: TRBD1
CDR3nt: TGTGCCAGCAGCTTAGTGGGACAGGTAGCTTTTGCACCCCTCCACTTT
CDR3aa: CASSLVGQVAFAPLHF

v_gene: TRBV27
abundance: .
j_gene: TRBJ2-5
d_gene: .
CDR3nt: TGTGCCAGCAGCCCAATGGAGACCCAGTACTTC
CDR3aa: CASSPMETQYF

v_gene: TRBV5-1
abundance: .
j_gene: TRBJ2-7
d_gene: .
CDR3nt: TGCGCCAGCAGCTTGGCAGGGAAAGCCTACGAGCAGTACTTC
CDR3aa: CASSLAGKAYEQYF

v_gene: TRBV20-1
abundance: .
j_gene: TRBJ2-2
d_gene: .
CDR3nt: TGCAGTGCAAAGGCCCTAAGAGGGCTGTTTTTT
CDR3aa: CSAKALRGLFF

v_gene: TRBV19
abundance: .
j_gene: TRBJ1-5
d_gene: .
CDR3nt: TGTGCCAGTACCCCACACCAAACGAGCAATCAGCCCCAGCATTTT
CDR3aa: CASTPHQTSNQPQHF

v_gene: TRBV19
abundance: .
j_gene: TRBJ1-5
d_gene: .
CDR3nt: TGTGCCAGTAGTATATCGGGGGGCGGGAATCAGCCCCAGCATTTT
CDR3aa: CASSISGGGNQPQHF

v_gene: TRBV30
abundance: .
j_gene: TRBJ1-6
d_gene: .
CDR3nt: TGTGCCTTCGCCCCTATGACAGGTTATAATTCACCCCTCCACTTT
CDR3aa: CAFAPMTGYNSPLHF

v_gene: TRBV19
abundance: many
j_gene: TRBJ1-1
d_gene: TRBD1
CDR3nt: TGTGCCAGCAAACCAGGGACAGGGAACACTGAAGCTTTCTTT
CDR3aa: CASKPGTGNTEAFF

v_gene: TRBV10-3
abundance: .
j_gene: TRBJ2-5
d_gene: TRBD1
CDR3nt: TGTGCCATCAGTGCTTCGGACAGGGGGCCTCAAGAGACCCAGTACTTC
CDR3aa: CAISASDRGPQETQYF

v_gene: TRBV4-2
abundance: .
j_gene: TRBJ1-1
d_gene: .
CDR3nt: TGTGCCAGCATAATGACGTCAGGGGCGAACACTGAAGCTTTCTTT
CDR3aa: CASIMTSGANTEAFF

v_gene: TRBV19
abundance: .
j_gene: TRBJ1-4
d_gene: .
CDR3nt: TGTGCCAGTAAGAACAGGGCAAATGAAAAACTGTTTTTT
CDR3aa: CASKNRANEKLFF

v_gene: TRBV5-1
abundance: .
j_gene: TRBJ2-3
d_gene: TRBD1
CDR3nt: TGCGCCAGCAGCACTCAGGGGGCAGGGGCAGATACGCAGTATTTT
CDR3aa: CASSTQGAGADTQYF

v_gene: TRBV6-6
abundance: .
j_gene: TRBJ1-2
d_gene: .
CDR3nt: TGTGCCAGCACCAAACCCCCCGGGACTTACTATGGCTACACCTTC
CDR3aa: CASTKPPGTYYGYTF

v_gene: TRBV2
abundance: .
j_gene: TRBJ1-6
d_gene: TRBD1
CDR3nt: TGTGCCAGCAGTCCCGCCGTTTGGACAGGGTACTCCTATAATTCACCCCTCCACTTT
CDR3aa: CASSPAVWTGYSYNSPLHF

v_gene: TRBV6-1
abundance: .
j_gene: TRBJ2-4
d_gene: .
CDR3nt: TGTGCCAGCAGTGTTCAGGGAAGCATTCAGTACTTC
CDR3aa: CASSVQGSIQYF

v_gene: TRBV6-1
abundance: .
j_gene: TRBJ1-5
d_gene: .
CDR3nt: TGTGCCAGCAGGCTCGGGGTTCAGCCCCAGCATTTT
CDR3aa: CASRLGVQPQHF

v_gene: TRBV18
abundance: .
j_gene: TRBJ2-1
d_gene: TRBD2
CDR3nt: TGTGCCAGCTCCGCCCGGACTAGCGGAACGAGCTCCTACAATGAGCAGTTCTTC
CDR3aa: CASSARTSGTSSYNEQFF

v_gene: TRBV30
abundance: .
j_gene: TRBJ2-1
d_gene: .
CDR3nt: TGTGCCTGGAGTGTATTGGACGGGGGCTACAATGAGCAGTTCTTC
CDR3aa: CAWSVLDGGYNEQFF

v_gene: TRBV14
abundance: .
j_gene: TRBJ2-7
d_gene: TRBD2
CDR3nt: TGTGCCAGCGGGAAAGCGGGAGTCTACGAGCAGTACTTC
CDR3aa: CASGKAGVYEQYF

v_gene: TRBV29-1
abundance: .
j_gene: TRBJ2-3
d_gene: TRBD2
CDR3nt: TGCAGCGTTGGGGAGGGAGGTGGGGATACGCAGTATTTT
CDR3aa: CSVGEGGGDTQYF

v_gene: TRBV28
abundance: .
j_gene: TRBJ1-4
d_gene: .
CDR3nt: TGTGCCAGCAGTTTATCCTTAAGGAGAACTAATGAAAAACTGTTTTTT
CDR3aa: CASSLSLRRTNEKLFF

v_gene: TRBV6-5
abundance: .
j_gene: TRBJ1-1
d_gene: .
CDR3nt: TGTGCCAGCAGTTACCTGTCCGGGTTCAACACTGAAGCTTTCTTT
CDR3aa: CASSYLSGFNTEAFF